This TCR beta chain was sequenced for a study of STAT5B mutations in CD4+ large granular lymphocyte leukemia. Study-level information: Healthy donors showed HLA-associated enrichment of the CDR3 'QG' motif. Study-wide findings and caveats: About 24% of private leukemic clonotypes occurred rarely in other patients' non-leukemic repertoires. 8/27 top patient clones versus 2/35 control clones were TRBV06-family. Without putative leukemic clones, patient CD4-sorted repertoires remained more clonal than healthy CD4+ repertoires.

The CDR3 covers 14 residues. Germline V gene sequence: CDR1 MNHEY, CDR2 SMNVEV (reference sequence). V was shortened by 0 bases and J by 5 bases, with 8 bases between the two germline ends. The data were produced by immunoSEQ multiplex PCR, yet TCRdb's version contains in-frame clones alone and is incomplete. Among more than 25,000 clones, around 85% were seen once, and the ten largest hold 6.2%. This clone appeared a few times. Its matching antigen is unknown. The rearrangement links TRBV27 to TRBJ1-5; D might be TRBD1 (6 bases). This TCR was sampled from a human donor in good health. The specimen was CD4+ T cells from blood buffy coats. Written as DNA, the CDR3 is TGTGCCAGCAGTTTATCCAGGGGCGATCAGCCCCAGCATTTT. Translated, it gives CASSLSRGDQPQHF.